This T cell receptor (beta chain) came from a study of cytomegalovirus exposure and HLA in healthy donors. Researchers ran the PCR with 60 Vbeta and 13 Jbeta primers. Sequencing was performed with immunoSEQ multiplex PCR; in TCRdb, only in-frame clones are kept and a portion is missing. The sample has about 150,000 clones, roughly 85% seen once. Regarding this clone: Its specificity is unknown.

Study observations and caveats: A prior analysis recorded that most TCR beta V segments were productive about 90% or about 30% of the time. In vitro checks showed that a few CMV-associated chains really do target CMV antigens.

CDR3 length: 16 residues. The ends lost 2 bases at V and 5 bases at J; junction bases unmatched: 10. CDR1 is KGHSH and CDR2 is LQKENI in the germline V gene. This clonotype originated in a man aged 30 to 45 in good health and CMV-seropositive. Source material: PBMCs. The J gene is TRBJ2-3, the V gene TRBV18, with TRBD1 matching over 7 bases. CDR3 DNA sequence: TGTGCCAGCTCACCATTCGCAGGGGGTTTCGGAGATACGCAGTATTTT. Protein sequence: CASSPFAGGFGDTQYF.